This T cell receptor (beta chain) was documented in a study of blood T cell repertoires in COVID-19. Produced via immunoSEQ multiplex PCR; TCRdb's table is partial and in-frame only. Of roughly 200,000 clones listed, over 75% are singletons. With 5 bases clipped from V and 5 bases from J, the junction kept 11 bases outside the gene matches. This CDR3 has 15 amino acids. CDR1 and CDR2 from the germline V gene are SEHNR and FQNEAQ (reference sequence). This chain joins TRBV7-9 and TRBJ2-5, with 7 bases lining up with TRBD1. The TCR was taken from a man older than 75 with acute or convalescent COVID-19. The sequenced material came from peripheral blood. The CDR3 here is CASSIQTGRLETQYF. CDR3 nucleotide sequence: TGTGCCAGCAGCATTCAGACAGGGCGACTCGAGACCCAGTACTTC.